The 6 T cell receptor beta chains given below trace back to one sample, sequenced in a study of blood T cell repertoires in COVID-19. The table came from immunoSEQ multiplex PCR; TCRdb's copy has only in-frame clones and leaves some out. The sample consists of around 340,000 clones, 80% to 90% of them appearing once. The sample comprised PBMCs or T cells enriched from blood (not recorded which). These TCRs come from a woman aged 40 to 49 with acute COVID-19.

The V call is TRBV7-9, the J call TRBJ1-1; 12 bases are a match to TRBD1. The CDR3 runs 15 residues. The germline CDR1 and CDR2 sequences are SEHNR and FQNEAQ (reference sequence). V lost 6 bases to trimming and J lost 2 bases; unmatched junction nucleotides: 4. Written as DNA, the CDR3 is TGTGCCAGCAGAAGGGGACAGGGGGCCAACACTGAAGCTTTCTTT. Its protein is CASRRGQGANTEAFF.

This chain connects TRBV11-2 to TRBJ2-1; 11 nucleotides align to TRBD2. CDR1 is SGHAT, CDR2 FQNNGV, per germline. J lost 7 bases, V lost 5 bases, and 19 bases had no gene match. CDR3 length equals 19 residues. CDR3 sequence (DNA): TGTGCCAGCAGCCCGTTGCTAGGTAGCGGGAGGGCCTCGGGGAATGAGCAGTTCTTC. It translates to CASSPLLGSGRASGNEQFF.

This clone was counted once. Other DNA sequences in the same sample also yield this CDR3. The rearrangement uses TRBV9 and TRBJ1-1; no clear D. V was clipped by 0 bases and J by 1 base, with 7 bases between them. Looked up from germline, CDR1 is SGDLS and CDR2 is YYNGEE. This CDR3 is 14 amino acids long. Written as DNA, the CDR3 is TGTGCCAGCAGCGTAGACCGGGGGAACACTGAAGCTTTCTTT. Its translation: CASSVDRGNTEAFF. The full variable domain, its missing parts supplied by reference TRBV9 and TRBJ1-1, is DSGVTQTPKHLITATGQRVTLRCSPRSGDLSVYWYQQSLDQGLQFLIQYYNGEERAKGNILERFSAQQFPDLHSELNLSSLELGDSALYFCASSVDRGNTEAFFGQGTRLTVV.

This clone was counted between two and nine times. CDR3 nucleotides: TGCGCCAGCAGCCAAGAAACGGTCCGGGGTTTCAATAATCAGCCCCAGCATTTT. Translating gives CASSQETVRGFNNQPQHF. This rearrangement joins TRBV4-1 to TRBJ1-5; D gene ambiguous. V was pared by 0 bases and J by 4 bases, with 19 bases between. This CDR3 region has 18 residues. Germline V gene data show CDR1 as MGHRA and CDR2 as YSYEKL.

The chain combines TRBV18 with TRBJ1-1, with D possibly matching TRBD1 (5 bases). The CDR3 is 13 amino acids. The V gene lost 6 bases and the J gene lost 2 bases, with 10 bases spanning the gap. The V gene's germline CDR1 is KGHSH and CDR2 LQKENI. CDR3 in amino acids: CASSVGVNTEAFF. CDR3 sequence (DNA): TGTGCCAGCTCTGTAGGGGTTAACACTGAAGCTTTCTTT.

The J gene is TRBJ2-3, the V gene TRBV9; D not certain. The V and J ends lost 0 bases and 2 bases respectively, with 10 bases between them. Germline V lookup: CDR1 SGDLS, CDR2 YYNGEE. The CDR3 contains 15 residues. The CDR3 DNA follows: TGTGCCAGCAGCGTAGGGTCCCTAAACACAGATACGCAGTATTTT. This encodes CASSVGSLNTDTQYF.